One sample yielded the 10 T cell receptor beta chains listed below, sequenced in a study of metastatic and nonmetastatic thyroid tumors. None of the patients had undergone any treatment ahead of thyroid surgery. TCRdb re-analyzed the PCR reads through MiXCR. The sample has around 34,000 clones, 20% to 25% seen once. The sequencing input was tumor tissue. Receptors originate from a male donor with papillary thyroid cancer or a benign thyroid nodule (not recorded which). Some clones in this sample may be carry-over from other donors' samples.

This clone was observed at least ten times. Additional DNA sequences in this sample encode the identical CDR3. The V gene is TRBV28, the J gene TRBJ2-4; the match to TRBD2 covers 8 bases. V was clipped by 1 base and J by 8 bases; unmatched bases: 16. The CDR3 totals 18 residues. Germline V lookup: CDR1 MDHEN, CDR2 SYDVKM. The CDR3 loop reads CASSLLGGRRGMKHIQYF. In DNA form, the CDR3 reads TGTGCCAGCAGTTTATTGGGCGGGAGGAGAGGCATGAAACACATTCAGTACTTC.

This clone came up many times. The chain employs TRBV7-2 and TRBJ2-1, with TRBD2 matching 9 bases. This CDR3 contains 14 residues. The V gene end was trimmed by 6 bases and the J gene end by 9 bases; junction bases not matched to a gene: 9. Germline-derived CDR1 and CDR2 are SGHTA and FQGNSA. The CDR3 DNA sequence: TGTGCCAGCAGGCGGCTAGCGGGATTTAGTGAGCAGTTCTTC. It yields the protein CASRRLAGFSEQFF.

Concerning this clone itself: One junction end does not reproduce the germline sequence, and a read error may be involved. The chain has TRBV28 and TRBJ1-1; D gene unclear. Germline CDR1 reads MDHEN; CDR2 reads SYDVKM. The CDR3 contains 15 residues. DNA for the CDR3: TGTGCCGGCAGTTTATATATGGATCAGAACACTGAATCTTTCTTT. This codes for CAGSLYMDQNTESFF.

This clone showed up just a few times. The gene calls are TRBV12-3 or TRBV12-4 and TRBJ2-1, with a weak D call TRBD2 (5 bases). The CDR3 is made up of 14 amino acids. V was cut by 1 base and J by 5 bases, with 9 bases left in between. The CDR3 protein is CASSLGGPHNEQFF. CDR3 bases: TGTGCCAGCAGTTTAGGCGGGCCACACAATGAGCAGTTCTTC.

This clone was counted only a few times. A read error may be the cause here, since a much bigger clone is one base away. The same CDR3 arises from other DNA sequences in this sample as well. The V call is TRBV29-1, the J call TRBJ2-7; D not certain. CDR1 and CDR2 from the germline V gene are SQVTM and ANQGSEA. Trimming took off 3 bases at V and 5 bases at J, with 14 bases between the two ends. The CDR3 covers 13 residues. The CDR3 region has the DNA TGCAGCGTTGATGGAGTTGGCTCTCACGAGCAGTACTTC. It translates to CSVDGVGSHEQYF.

The chain combines TRBV11-2 with TRBJ1-4; 11 nucleotides line up with TRBD1. CDR3 length equals 14 residues. The junction had 8 bases not matched to a gene; V was cut back by 4 bases and J by 13 bases. Per the germline V gene, CDR1 is SGHAT and CDR2 is FQNNGV. CDR3 coding DNA: TGTGCCAGCAGCTCTGGGACAGGGGGTCAAAGACTGTTTTTT. Translating it yields CASSSGTGGQRLFF.

This clone has at least ten counts. The chain employs TRBV28 and TRBJ2-1, with TRBD2 identical over 10 bases. The CDR3 is 15 amino acids. In germline, CDR1 is MDHEN, CDR2 SYDVKM. J lost 8 bases, V lost 11 bases, and 15 bases had no gene match. The CDR3: CAAEEAGGRPDEQFF. CDR3 in DNA: TGTGCCGCCGAAGAAGCGGGAGGGCGACCGGATGAGCAGTTCTTC.

This chain links TRBV12-3 or TRBV12-4 with TRBJ2-5, with 9 bases identical to TRBD1. After removal of 6 bases from V and 14 bases from J, the junction contained 16 bases not matched to a gene. The CDR3 has 14 residues. The CDR3 sequence: CASRDRGGQETPYF. The CDR3 DNA sequence: TGTGCCAGCAGGGACAGGGGAGGTCAAGAGACCCCATACTTC.

Many counts were recorded for this clone. The chain joins TRBV7-8 to TRBJ1-6; D is uncertain. V lost 5 bases to trimming and J lost 0 bases, with 8 bases between them. Germline CDR1 SGHVS, CDR2 FQNEAQ. The CDR3 sequence is 15 residues long. For the CDR3, the DNA is TGTGCCAGCAGCGTAGAAAACTCCTATAATTCACCCCTCCACTTT. Translated: CASSVENSYNSPLHF.

This clone has ten or more counts. The same CDR3 also results from other DNA sequences found in this sample. The chain is built from TRBV29-1 and TRBJ2-3, with D unclear. Trimming cost V 8 bases and J 5 bases, with 11 bases left between them. The CDR3 consists of 11 residues. Germline loops: CDR1 SQVTM, CDR2 ANQGSEA. The CDR3 DNA sequence: TGCAGCATCCAGGTGGTAGATACGCAGTATTTT. Its translation is CSIQVVDTQYF.